This TCR beta chain was observed in a study of blood T cell repertoires in COVID-19. The wider study: Italy, Spain and the United States were the sources of the convalescent and acute COVID-19 samples. In each case, the material was cDNA or gDNA derived from T cells, B-cell-depleted T cells, or PBMCs.

J was trimmed by 1 base and V by 6 bases; bases with no gene match: 12. CDR3 length: 17 amino acids. Germline CDR1 reads SNHLY; CDR2 reads FYNNEI. Original handling: Counts of nucleated cells, estimated from reference gene primer amplification, were obtained. The repertoire was sequenced with immunoSEQ multiplex PCR; TCRdb's copy has only in-frame clones and lacks some. V and J calls and clone size come straight from that table; D and trimming were deduced from the DNA. This table holds around 270,000 clones, around 89% found once. This TCR derives from a man between 35 and 55 years old with acute or convalescent COVID-19. Sequencing was done on a sample of peripheral blood. This sequence joins TRBV2 and TRBJ1-5; 7 bases map to TRBD1. The CDR3 DNA follows: TGTGCCAGCAGCCCCGGGACAGTCGGGGCAAGCAATCAGCCCCAGCATTTT. It specifies CASSPGTVGASNQPQHF.